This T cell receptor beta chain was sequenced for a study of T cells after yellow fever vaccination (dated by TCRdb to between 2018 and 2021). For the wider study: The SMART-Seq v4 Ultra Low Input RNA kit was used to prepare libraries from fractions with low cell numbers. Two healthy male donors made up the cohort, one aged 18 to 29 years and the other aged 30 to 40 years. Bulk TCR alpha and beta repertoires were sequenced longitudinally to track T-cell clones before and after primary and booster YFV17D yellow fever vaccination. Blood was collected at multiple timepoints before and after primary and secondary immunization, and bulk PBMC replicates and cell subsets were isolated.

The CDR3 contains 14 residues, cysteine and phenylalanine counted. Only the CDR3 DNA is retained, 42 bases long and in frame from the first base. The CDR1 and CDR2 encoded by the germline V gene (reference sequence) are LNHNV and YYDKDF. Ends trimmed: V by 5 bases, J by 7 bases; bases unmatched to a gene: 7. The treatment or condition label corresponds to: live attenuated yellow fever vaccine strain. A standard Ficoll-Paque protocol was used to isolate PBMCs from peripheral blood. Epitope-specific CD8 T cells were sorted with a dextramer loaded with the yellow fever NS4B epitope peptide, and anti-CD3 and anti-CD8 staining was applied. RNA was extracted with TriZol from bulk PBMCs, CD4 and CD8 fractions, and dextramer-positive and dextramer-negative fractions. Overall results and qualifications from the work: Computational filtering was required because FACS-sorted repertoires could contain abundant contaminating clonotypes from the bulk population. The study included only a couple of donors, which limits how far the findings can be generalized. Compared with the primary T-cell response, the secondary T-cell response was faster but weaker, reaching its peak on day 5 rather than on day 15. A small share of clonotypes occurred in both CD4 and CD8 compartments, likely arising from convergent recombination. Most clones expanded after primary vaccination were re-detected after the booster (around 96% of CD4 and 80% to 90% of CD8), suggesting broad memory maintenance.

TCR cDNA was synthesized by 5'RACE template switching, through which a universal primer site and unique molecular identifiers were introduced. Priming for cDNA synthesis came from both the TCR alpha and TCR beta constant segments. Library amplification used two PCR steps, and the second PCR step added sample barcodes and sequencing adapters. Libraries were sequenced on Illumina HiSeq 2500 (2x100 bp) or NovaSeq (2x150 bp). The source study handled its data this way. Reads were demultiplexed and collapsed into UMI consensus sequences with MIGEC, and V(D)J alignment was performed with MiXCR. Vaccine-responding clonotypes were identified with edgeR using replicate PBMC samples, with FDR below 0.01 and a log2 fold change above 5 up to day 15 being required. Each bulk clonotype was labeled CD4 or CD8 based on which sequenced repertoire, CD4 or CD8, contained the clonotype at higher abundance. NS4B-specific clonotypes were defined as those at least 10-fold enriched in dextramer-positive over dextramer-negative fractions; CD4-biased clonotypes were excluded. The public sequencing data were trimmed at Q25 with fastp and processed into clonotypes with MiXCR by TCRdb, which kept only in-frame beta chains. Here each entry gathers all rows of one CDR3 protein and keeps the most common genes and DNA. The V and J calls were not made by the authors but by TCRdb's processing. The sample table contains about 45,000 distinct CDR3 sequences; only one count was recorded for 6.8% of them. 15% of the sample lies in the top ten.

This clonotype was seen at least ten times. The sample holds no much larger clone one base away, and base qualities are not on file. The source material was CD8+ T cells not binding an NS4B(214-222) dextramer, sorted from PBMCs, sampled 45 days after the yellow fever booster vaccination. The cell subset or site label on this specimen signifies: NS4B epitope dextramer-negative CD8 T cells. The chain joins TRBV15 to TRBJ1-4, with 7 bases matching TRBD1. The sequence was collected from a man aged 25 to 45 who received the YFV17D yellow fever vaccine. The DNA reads TGTGCCACCAGCTCGTGGGGGACAGCTGAAAAACTGTTTTTT. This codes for CATSSWGTAEKLFF.